These 11 T cell receptor beta chains originate from one sample sequenced in a study of shared clonotypes between healthy human individuals. Cells designated naive CD8 were CD45RO-negative and were positively selected for CCR7, with terminally differentiated effector memory CD45RA+ cells excluded. Clones were read by immunoSEQ multiplex PCR, and TCRdb kept only the in-frame ones, dropping some. The table shows 560,000 or so clones, with approximately 96% occurring only once. The sequencing sample was made of naive CD8+ T cells sorted from blood. The receptors originated from a woman in her twenties or thirties in good health.

The rearrangement joins TRBV28 to TRBJ2-7, with D maybe TRBD2 (5 bases). The CDR3 spans 17 residues. CDR1 is MDHEN and CDR2 is SYDVKM in the germline V gene. The V gene lost 5 bases and the J gene lost 2 bases, with 22 bases spanning the gap. The CDR3 loop is CASSTYSRWLGTYEQYF. The CDR3 DNA sequence: TGTGCCAGCAGTACGTACTCGAGGTGGCTCGGGACCTACGAGCAGTACTTC.

This chain uses TRBV5-8 with TRBJ1-1, with D possibly being TRBD1 (5 bases). V was pared by 2 bases and J by 4 bases, with 12 bases between. Germline-derived CDR1 and CDR2 are SGHTS and YDEGEE. The CDR3 loop spans 14 amino acids. CDR3 region: CASSFGGGITEAFF. The CDR3 DNA follows: TGTGCCAGCAGCTTCGGGGGGGGAATCACTGAAGCTTTCTTT.

The J gene is TRBJ1-6, the V gene TRBV28; D not certain. V lost 4 bases and J 4 bases, leaving 11 bases between the germline ends. CDR1 is MDHEN, CDR2 SYDVKM, per germline. The CDR3 sequence is 15 residues long. This chain's CDR3 is CASSSGHSYNSPLHF. As DNA, the CDR3 is TGTGCCAGCAGTTCTGGGCACAGTTATAATTCACCCCTCCACTTT.

This chain connects TRBV6-6 to TRBJ2-7; TRBD2 is a possible D gene (5 bases). The V end was cut by 6 bases, the J end by 4 bases, with 16 bases between. From germline, CDR1 is MNHNY and CDR2 SVGAGI (reference sequence). The CDR3 is 14 amino acids. The CDR3 loop is CASSPGLGDYEQYF. CDR3 coding DNA: TGTGCCAGCAGCCCCGGTCTGGGAGATTACGAGCAGTACTTC.

The CDR3 sequence: CASRWTGRNTDTQYF. As DNA, the CDR3 is TGTGCCAGCAGGTGGACAGGACGAAACACAGATACGCAGTATTTT. The chain employs TRBV28 and TRBJ2-3; 7 positions match TRBD1. This CDR3 region has 15 residues. Germline CDR1 and CDR2: MDHEN and SYDVKM. V was clipped by 6 bases and J by 2 bases; unmatched bases: 8.

The sample holds one count of this clone. The V and J genes are TRBV4-1 and TRBJ2-7; D may be TRBD2 (5 bases). V was pared by 6 bases and J by 0 bases, with 9 bases between. The CDR3 totals 13 residues. Germline V gene lookup returns CDR1 MGHRA and CDR2 YSYEKL. CDR3 coding DNA: TGCGCCAGCAGGGGAGAATCCTCCTACGAGCAGTACTTC. Amino acid sequence: CASRGESSYEQYF.

The chain is built from TRBV11-2 and TRBJ2-7; 9 bases line up with TRBD2. This CDR3 is 14 amino acids long. Per the germline V gene, CDR1 is SGHAT and CDR2 is FQNNGV. Trimming at V came to 1 base and at J to 5 bases, leaving 3 bases not matched to a gene. CDR3 sequence (DNA): TGTGCCAGCAGCTTAGGCGGGAGGGCCAACGAGCAGTACTTC. Translated, it gives CASSLGGRANEQYF. The full variable domain, rest sourced from reference TRBV11-2 and TRBJ2-7, is EAGVAQSPRYKIIEKRQSVAFWCNPISGHATLYWYQQILGQGPKLLIQFQNNGVVDDSQLPKDRFSAERLKGVDSTLKIQPAKLEDSAVYLCASSLGGRANEQYFGPGTRLTVT.

This chain connects TRBV9 to TRBJ2-6, with D unresolved. Trimming stripped 7 bases from V and 1 base from J, with 6 bases between. The germline V gene encodes CDR1 SGDLS and CDR2 YYNGEE. The CDR3 is 13 residues long. CDR3 residues: CASGSSGANVLTF. The CDR3 bases are TGTGCCAGCGGTTCGTCTGGGGCCAACGTCCTGACTTTC.

This clone was detected once. This chain uses TRBV6-6 with TRBJ2-7; 7 bases map to TRBD2. CDR1 and CDR2 (germline): MNHNY, SVGAGI (reference sequence). With 0 bases clipped from V and 3 bases from J, the junction kept 8 bases outside the gene matches. The CDR3 contains 16 residues. CDR3 nucleotides: TGTGCCAGCAGTTACTCGGTGGCTAGCGGAGACTACGAGCAGTACTTC. Its translation is CASSYSVASGDYEQYF.

In its sample, this clone was seen a few times. The chain links TRBV2 to TRBJ1-1; TRBD1 agrees at 9 bases. CDR3 length: 17 residues. V was pared by 4 bases and J by 0 bases, with 9 bases of the junction left unmatched. Germline-derived CDR1 and CDR2 are SNHLY and FYNNEI. The CDR3 sequence is CASSVGTGHRVNTEAFF. The CDR3 DNA follows: TGTGCCAGCAGTGTGGGGACAGGGCATCGGGTGAACACTGAAGCTTTCTTT.

This chain links TRBV5-4 with TRBJ2-7; TRBD1 aligns across 9 bases. Trimming removed 0 bases from V and 2 bases from J; junction bases left unmatched: 3. The CDR3 covers 15 residues. CDR1 SGHNT and CDR2 YYREEE come from the germline V gene (reference sequence). CDR3 in DNA: TGTGCCAGCAGCTTGGCCTGGACAGGGGCCTACGAGCAGTACTTC. Its translation is CASSLAWTGAYEQYF.